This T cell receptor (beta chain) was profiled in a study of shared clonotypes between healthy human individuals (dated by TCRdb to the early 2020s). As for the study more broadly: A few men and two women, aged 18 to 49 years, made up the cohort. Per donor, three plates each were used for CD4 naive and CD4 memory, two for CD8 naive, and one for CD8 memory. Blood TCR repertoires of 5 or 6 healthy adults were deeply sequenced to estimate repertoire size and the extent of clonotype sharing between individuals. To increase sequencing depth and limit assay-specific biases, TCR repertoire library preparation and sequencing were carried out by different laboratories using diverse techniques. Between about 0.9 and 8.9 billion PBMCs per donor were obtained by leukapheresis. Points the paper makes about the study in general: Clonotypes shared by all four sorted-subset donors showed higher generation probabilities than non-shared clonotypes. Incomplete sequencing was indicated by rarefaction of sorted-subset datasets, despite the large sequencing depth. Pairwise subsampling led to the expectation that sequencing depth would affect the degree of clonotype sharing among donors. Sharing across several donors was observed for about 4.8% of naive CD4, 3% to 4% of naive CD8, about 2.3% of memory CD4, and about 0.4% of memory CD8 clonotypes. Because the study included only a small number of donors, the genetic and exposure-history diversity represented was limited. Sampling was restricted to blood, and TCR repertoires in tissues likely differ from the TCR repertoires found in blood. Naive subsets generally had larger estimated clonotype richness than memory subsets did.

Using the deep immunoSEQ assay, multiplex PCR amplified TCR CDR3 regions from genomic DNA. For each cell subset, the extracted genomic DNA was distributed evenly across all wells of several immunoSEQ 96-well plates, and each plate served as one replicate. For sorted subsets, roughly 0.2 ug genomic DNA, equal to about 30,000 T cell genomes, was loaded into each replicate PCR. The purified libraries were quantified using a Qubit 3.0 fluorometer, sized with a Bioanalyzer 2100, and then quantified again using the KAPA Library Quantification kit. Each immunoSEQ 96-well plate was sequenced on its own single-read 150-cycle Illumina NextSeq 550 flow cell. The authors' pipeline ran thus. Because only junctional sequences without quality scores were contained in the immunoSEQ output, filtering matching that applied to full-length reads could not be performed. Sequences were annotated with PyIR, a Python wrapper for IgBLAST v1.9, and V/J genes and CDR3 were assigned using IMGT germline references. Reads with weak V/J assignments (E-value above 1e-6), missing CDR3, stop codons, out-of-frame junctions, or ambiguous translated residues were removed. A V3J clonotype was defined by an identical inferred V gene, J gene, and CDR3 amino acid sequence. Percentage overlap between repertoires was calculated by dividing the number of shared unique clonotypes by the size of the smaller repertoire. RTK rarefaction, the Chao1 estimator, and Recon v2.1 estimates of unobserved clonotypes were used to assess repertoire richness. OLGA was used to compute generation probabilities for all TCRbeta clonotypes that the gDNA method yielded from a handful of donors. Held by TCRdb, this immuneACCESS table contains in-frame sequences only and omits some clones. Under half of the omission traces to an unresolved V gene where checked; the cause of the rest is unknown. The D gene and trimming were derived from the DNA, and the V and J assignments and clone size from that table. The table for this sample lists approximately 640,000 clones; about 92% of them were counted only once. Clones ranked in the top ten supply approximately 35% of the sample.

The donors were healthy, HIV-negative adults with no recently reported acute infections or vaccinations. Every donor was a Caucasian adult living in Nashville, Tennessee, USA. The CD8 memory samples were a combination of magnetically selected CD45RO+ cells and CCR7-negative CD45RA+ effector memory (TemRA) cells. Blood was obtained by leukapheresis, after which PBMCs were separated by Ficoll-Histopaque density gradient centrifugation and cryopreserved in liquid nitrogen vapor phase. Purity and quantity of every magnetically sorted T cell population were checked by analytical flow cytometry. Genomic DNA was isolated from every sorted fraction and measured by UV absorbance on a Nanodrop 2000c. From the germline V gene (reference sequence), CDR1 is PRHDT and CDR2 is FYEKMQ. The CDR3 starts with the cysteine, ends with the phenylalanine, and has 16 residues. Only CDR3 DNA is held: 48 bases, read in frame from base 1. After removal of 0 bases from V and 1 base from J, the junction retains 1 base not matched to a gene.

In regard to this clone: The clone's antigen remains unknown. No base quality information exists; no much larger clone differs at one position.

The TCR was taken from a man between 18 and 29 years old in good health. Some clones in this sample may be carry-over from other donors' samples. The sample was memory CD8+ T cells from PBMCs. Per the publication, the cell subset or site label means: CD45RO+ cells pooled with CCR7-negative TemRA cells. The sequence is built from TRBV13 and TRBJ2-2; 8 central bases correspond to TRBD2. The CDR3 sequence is CASSLGLAENTGELFF. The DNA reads TGTGCCAGCAGCTTAGGACTAGCGGAGAACACCGGGGAGCTGTTTTTT.